This is a list of T cell receptor beta chains from one sample in a study of blood T cell repertoires in COVID-19. Some clones are missing from TCRdb's copy, which holds only in-frame ones; the method was immunoSEQ multiplex PCR. The sample lists about 170,000 clones; 80% to 85% were seen once. Material: peripheral blood. The receptors here all came from a human donor with acute or convalescent COVID-19. The donor label of this sample is uncertain. CDR3s include the opening cysteine and the closing phenylalanine or tryptophan. Fields, in order: V gene, J gene, D gene, CDR3 length, clone size, CDR3 DNA, CDR3 protein. A D gene is named only where the DNA matches it firmly. Only part of the rows carry a size: once, few, many, or a class if the clone is expanded.

v_call: TRBV6-6; j_call: TRBJ1-5; d_call: -; cdr3_length: 13; clone_size: -; cdr3_nt: TGTGCCAGCAGCCAGGGGTGGTTTCAGCCCCAGCATTTT; cdr3_aa: CASSQGWFQPQHF
v_call: TRBV7-9; j_call: TRBJ1-1; d_call: -; cdr3_length: 14; clone_size: once; cdr3_nt: TGTGCCAGCAGCCCAAGTCAGCAGGACACTGAAGCTTTCTTT; cdr3_aa: CASSPSQQDTEAFF
v_call: TRBV19; j_call: TRBJ1-5; d_call: -; cdr3_length: 16; clone_size: -; cdr3_nt: TGTGCCAGTAGTATAGATCTTGCCGGGTCCTTTCAGCCCCAGCATTTT; cdr3_aa: CASSIDLAGSFQPQHF
v_call: TRBV15; j_call: TRBJ2-5; d_call: -; cdr3_length: 13; clone_size: -; cdr3_nt: TGTGCCACGCAGCGTGGGTTAGAAGAGACCCAGTACTTC; cdr3_aa: CATQRGLEETQYF
v_call: TRBV5-5; j_call: TRBJ1-2; d_call: -; cdr3_length: 15; clone_size: -; cdr3_nt: TGTGCCAGCAGCTTAAGAGGCTACGGGGGCTATGGCTACACCTTC; cdr3_aa: CASSLRGYGGYGYTF
v_call: TRBV3-1/TRBV3-2; j_call: TRBJ1-4; d_call: -; cdr3_length: 15; clone_size: -; cdr3_nt: TGTGCCAGCAGCCCGAACTATACACCTAATGAAAAACTGTTTTTT; cdr3_aa: CASSPNYTPNEKLFF
v_call: TRBV7-9; j_call: TRBJ1-2; d_call: TRBD1; cdr3_length: 15; clone_size: once; cdr3_nt: TGTGCCAGCAGCTTAGGACAGGGTTACAACTATGGCTACACCTTC; cdr3_aa: CASSLGQGYNYGYTF
v_call: TRBV29-1; j_call: TRBJ1-1; d_call: -; cdr3_length: 12; clone_size: -; cdr3_nt: TGCAGCGTGGTCCGGGGGAACACTGAAGCTTTCTTT; cdr3_aa: CSVVRGNTEAFF
v_call: TRBV5-4; j_call: TRBJ1-4; d_call: -; cdr3_length: 14; clone_size: -; cdr3_nt: TGTGCCAGCAGCCCCGGGGGGCATAATGAAAAACTGTTTTTT; cdr3_aa: CASSPGGHNEKLFF
v_call: TRBV6-2/TRBV6-3; j_call: TRBJ2-3; d_call: TRBD2; cdr3_length: 17; clone_size: -; cdr3_nt: TGTGCCAGCAGTTACTCGGGACTAGCGGGGGGCACAGATACGCAGTATTTT; cdr3_aa: CASSYSGLAGGTDTQYF
v_call: TRBV11-3; j_call: TRBJ2-3; d_call: TRBD2; cdr3_length: 17; clone_size: once; cdr3_nt: TGTGCCAGCAGCTTAGGTCCACCGGGAGGGGGCACAGATACGCAGTATTTT; cdr3_aa: CASSLGPPGGGTDTQYF
v_call: TRBV5-1; j_call: TRBJ1-1; d_call: -; cdr3_length: 16; clone_size: -; cdr3_nt: TGCGCCAGCAGCGGGGGGAGAAGTAGATGGAACACTGAAGCTTTCTTT; cdr3_aa: CASSGGRSRWNTEAFF
v_call: TRBV9; j_call: TRBJ1-6; d_call: -; cdr3_length: 13; clone_size: -; cdr3_nt: TGTGCCAGCAGCGTCGCGCATAATTCACCCCTCCACTTT; cdr3_aa: CASSVAHNSPLHF
v_call: TRBV6-5; j_call: TRBJ1-2; d_call: TRBD1; cdr3_length: 11; clone_size: -; cdr3_nt: TGTGCCAGTGACAGGGACTATGGCTACACCTTC; cdr3_aa: CASDRDYGYTF
v_call: TRBV6-1; j_call: TRBJ1-5; d_call: TRBD1; cdr3_length: 13; clone_size: once; cdr3_nt: TGTGCCAGCAGTCTACAGGGGGATCAGCCCCAGCATTTT; cdr3_aa: CASSLQGDQPQHF
v_call: TRBV7-3; j_call: TRBJ2-7; d_call: -; cdr3_length: 13; clone_size: -; cdr3_nt: TGTGCCAGCAGCTTAACCGCGGGGTACGAGCAGTACTTC; cdr3_aa: CASSLTAGYEQYF
v_call: TRBV7-3; j_call: TRBJ2-5; d_call: -; cdr3_length: 15; clone_size: -; cdr3_nt: TGTGCCAGCAGCCCCTCGATGGGAGCAGGCGAGACCCAGTACTTC; cdr3_aa: CASSPSMGAGETQYF
v_call: TRBV5-1; j_call: TRBJ2-5; d_call: TRBD1; cdr3_length: 14; clone_size: -; cdr3_nt: TGCGCCAGCAGCTTGGGGACAGGGATGGAGACCCAGTACTTC; cdr3_aa: CASSLGTGMETQYF
v_call: TRBV18; j_call: TRBJ2-7; d_call: TRBD2; cdr3_length: 15; clone_size: -; cdr3_nt: TGTGCCAGCTCACCAGCTCTAGCGGTACTTTACGAGCAGTACTTC; cdr3_aa: CASSPALAVLYEQYF
v_call: TRBV6-5; j_call: TRBJ2-7; d_call: TRBD1; cdr3_length: 15; clone_size: -; cdr3_nt: TGTGCCAGCAGATCCGGGACAGGGGACTCCCGCGAGCAGTACTTC; cdr3_aa: CASRSGTGDSREQYF
v_call: TRBV27; j_call: TRBJ2-2; d_call: TRBD1; cdr3_length: 15; clone_size: few; cdr3_nt: TGTGCCAGCAGTTTATCCCTGGACAGGGGAGGGGAGCTGTTTTTT; cdr3_aa: CASSLSLDRGGELFF
v_call: TRBV2; j_call: TRBJ1-4; d_call: TRBD1; cdr3_length: 14; clone_size: -; cdr3_nt: TGTGCCAGCAGAAGACAGGGGGCCGTAGAAAAACTGTTTTTT; cdr3_aa: CASRRQGAVEKLFF
v_call: TRBV28; j_call: TRBJ1-1; d_call: -; cdr3_length: 14; clone_size: -; cdr3_nt: TGTGCCAGCAGTTACCTCTACCTAAACACTGAAGCTTTCTTT; cdr3_aa: CASSYLYLNTEAFF
v_call: TRBV5-1; j_call: TRBJ2-7; d_call: -; cdr3_length: 16; clone_size: -; cdr3_nt: TGCGCCAGCAGTTTACAGGGCACACGGGGCTCCTACGAGCAGTACTTC; cdr3_aa: CASSLQGTRGSYEQYF
v_call: TRBV6-5; j_call: TRBJ2-1; d_call: TRBD1; cdr3_length: 14; clone_size: few; cdr3_nt: TGTGCCAGCAGTCGACAGGGATTCAACAATGAGCAGTTCTTC; cdr3_aa: CASSRQGFNNEQFF
v_call: TRBV9; j_call: TRBJ1-2; d_call: -; cdr3_length: 15; clone_size: -; cdr3_nt: TGTGCCAGCAGCGTAGGAGGATCGGGGAACTATGGCTACACCTTC; cdr3_aa: CASSVGGSGNYGYTF
v_call: TRBV13; j_call: TRBJ2-3; d_call: -; cdr3_length: 16; clone_size: -; cdr3_nt: TGTGCCAGCAGCCCCCCCCCGAGGGGGTGGGCAGATACGCAGTATTTT; cdr3_aa: CASSPPPRGWADTQYF
v_call: TRBV9; j_call: TRBJ1-6; d_call: -; cdr3_length: 16; clone_size: -; cdr3_nt: TGTGCCAGCAGCGTAGGGGGGGTCAACTATAATTCACCCCTCCACTTT; cdr3_aa: CASSVGGVNYNSPLHF
v_call: TRBV6-5; j_call: TRBJ1-5; d_call: -; cdr3_length: 15; clone_size: -; cdr3_nt: TGTGCCAGCAGTCCCTCTGGAGGGGGCAATCAGCCCCAGCATTTT; cdr3_aa: CASSPSGGGNQPQHF
v_call: TRBV6-6; j_call: TRBJ2-5; d_call: -; cdr3_length: 12; clone_size: -; cdr3_nt: TGTGCCACACGAGCGGCCCAAGAGACCCAGTACTTC; cdr3_aa: CATRAAQETQYF
v_call: TRBV5-4; j_call: TRBJ2-1; d_call: TRBD2; cdr3_length: 16; clone_size: -; cdr3_nt: TGTGCCAGCAGCGGGGGACTAAGCCGGAGGGGAAATGAGCAGTTCTTC; cdr3_aa: CASSGGLSRRGNEQFF
v_call: TRBV4-1; j_call: TRBJ1-1; d_call: -; cdr3_length: 18; clone_size: -; cdr3_nt: TGCGCCAGCAGCCAAGTCGGAGGGGGGGCCCTGATGAACACTGAAGCTTTCTTT; cdr3_aa: CASSQVGGGALMNTEAFF
v_call: TRBV7-2; j_call: TRBJ1-6; d_call: -; cdr3_length: 15; clone_size: -; cdr3_nt: TGTGCCAGCAGTTTCCGACAGCGGGATAATTCACCCCTCCACTTT; cdr3_aa: CASSFRQRDNSPLHF
v_call: TRBV29-1; j_call: TRBJ2-3; d_call: -; cdr3_length: 15; clone_size: once; cdr3_nt: TGCAGCGTTGAGTATTGGGGCAGTGGCACAGATACGCAGTATTTT; cdr3_aa: CSVEYWGSGTDTQYF
v_call: TRBV5-1; j_call: TRBJ1-6; d_call: -; cdr3_length: 16; clone_size: -; cdr3_nt: TGCGCCAGCAGCTTGGAGGGGTCACAAGTCGGTTCACCCCTCCACTTT; cdr3_aa: CASSLEGSQVGSPLHF
v_call: TRBV29-1; j_call: TRBJ2-7; d_call: TRBD2; cdr3_length: 11; clone_size: -; cdr3_nt: TGCAGCGGTGGGGAGGGGTACGAGCAGTACTTC; cdr3_aa: CSGGEGYEQYF
v_call: TRBV5-1; j_call: TRBJ2-1; d_call: TRBD1; cdr3_length: 19; clone_size: -; cdr3_nt: TGCGCCAGCAGCTTGGTAGGGGGGACAGGGGCCACCTCCTACAATGAGCAGTTCTTC; cdr3_aa: CASSLVGGTGATSYNEQFF
v_call: TRBV5-4; j_call: TRBJ1-2; d_call: TRBD1; cdr3_length: 15; clone_size: -; cdr3_nt: TGTGCCAGCAGCTTGAGAGACAGGGACGGCTATGGCTACACCTTC; cdr3_aa: CASSLRDRDGYGYTF
v_call: TRBV6-5; j_call: TRBJ1-2; d_call: TRBD1; cdr3_length: 12; clone_size: -; cdr3_nt: TGTGCCAGCAGGACAGGGGGCTATGGCTACACCTTC; cdr3_aa: CASRTGGYGYTF
v_call: TRBV29-1; j_call: TRBJ2-5; d_call: -; cdr3_length: 11; clone_size: -; cdr3_nt: TGCAGCGTTACTCGGTCGGAGACCCAGTACTTC; cdr3_aa: CSVTRSETQYF
v_call: TRBV30; j_call: TRBJ2-7; d_call: -; cdr3_length: 14; clone_size: -; cdr3_nt: TGTGCCTGGATCGGGGACACGGGTACCTACGAGCAGTACTTC; cdr3_aa: CAWIGDTGTYEQYF
v_call: TRBV7-6; j_call: TRBJ2-5; d_call: TRBD1; cdr3_length: 17; clone_size: -; cdr3_nt: TGTGCCAGCAGTCGTAGTCCGACAGGGCAAAGACAGGAGACCCAGTACTTC; cdr3_aa: CASSRSPTGQRQETQYF
v_call: TRBV2; j_call: TRBJ2-1; d_call: TRBD1; cdr3_length: 18; clone_size: -; cdr3_nt: TGTGCCAGCAGTGAATGGAGGGACAGGGGGCTCGCCGGGAATGAGCAGTTCTTC; cdr3_aa: CASSEWRDRGLAGNEQFF
v_call: TRBV19; j_call: TRBJ2-3; d_call: TRBD2; cdr3_length: 21; clone_size: -; cdr3_nt: TGTGCCAGTACCCCCAGGGGACTAGCGGGCTCTACAACCCGTAGCACAGATACGCAGTATTTT; cdr3_aa: CASTPRGLAGSTTRSTDTQYF
v_call: TRBV4-2; j_call: TRBJ2-1; d_call: TRBD2; cdr3_length: 16; clone_size: -; cdr3_nt: TGTGCCAGCAGCCCGGGAGCGGGAGGGTCCTACAATGAGCAGTTCTTC; cdr3_aa: CASSPGAGGSYNEQFF